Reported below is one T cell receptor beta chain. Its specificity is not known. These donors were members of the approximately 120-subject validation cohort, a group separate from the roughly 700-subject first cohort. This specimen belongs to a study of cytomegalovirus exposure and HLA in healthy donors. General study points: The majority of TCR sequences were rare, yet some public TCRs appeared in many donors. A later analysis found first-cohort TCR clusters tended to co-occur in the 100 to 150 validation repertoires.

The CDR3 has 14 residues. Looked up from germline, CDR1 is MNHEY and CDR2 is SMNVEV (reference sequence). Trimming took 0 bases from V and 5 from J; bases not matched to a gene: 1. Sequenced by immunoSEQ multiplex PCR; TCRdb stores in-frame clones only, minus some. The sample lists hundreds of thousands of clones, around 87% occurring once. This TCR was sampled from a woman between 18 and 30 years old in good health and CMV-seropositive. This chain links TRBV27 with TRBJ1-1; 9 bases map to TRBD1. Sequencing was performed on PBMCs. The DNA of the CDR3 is TGTGCCAGCAGTTTATCAGGACAGGGGACTGAAGCTTTCTTT. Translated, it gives CASSLSGQGTEAFF.